The TCR beta chain under discussion was sequenced for a study of blood T cell repertoires in COVID-19. In assigning cohorts, the study relied on participant-reported clinical history. This clone was found a few times. Assay: immunoSEQ multiplex PCR; the TCRdb copy retains only in-frame clones and omits some. The table lists 290,000 or so clones, roughly 80% of them singletons, with around 5% in the top ten. The length of the CDR3 is 12 residues. V shed 6 bases and J 6 bases; nucleotides not matched to a gene: 4. The germline V gene encodes CDR1 SNHLY and CDR2 FYNNEI. The clonotype originates from a man between 35 and 55 years old who had been exposed to COVID-19. The chain joins TRBV2 to TRBJ2-7; 8 nucleotides match TRBD2. The sequenced sample consisted of PBMCs or T cells enriched from blood (not recorded which). The DNA of the CDR3 is TGTGCCAGCAGGGGAGGGACTAGCGAGCAGTACTTC. Translation gives CASRGGTSEQYF.